The 16 T cell receptor beta chains listed next were all sequenced from one sample in a study of cytomegalovirus exposure and HLA in healthy donors (TCRdb year 2017). The library was prepared using the immunoSEQ multiplex PCR assay. A mixture of 60 forward primers for TCR Vbeta segments and 13 reverse primers for TCR Jbeta segments was used in the multiplex PCR. Imported from immuneACCESS, the table was reduced by TCRdb to in-frame sequences with V and J called. These copies leave out some clones; in studies compared against another copy, an unresolved V gene accounts for under half, and the cause of the remainder is not known. In all, the sample holds fewer than 200,000 clones, and about 85% of those were seen once. Together, the top ten hold roughly 2.1% of the sample. The sequenced sample was PBMCs. The receptors come from a man aged 18 to 29 in good health and CMV-seropositive.

The J gene is TRBJ2-7, the V gene TRBV7-2; 10 bases are shared with TRBD2. Germline V gives CDR1 SGHTA, CDR2 FQGNSA. The J segment lost 2 bases and the V segment lost 0 bases, leaving 4 bases of the junction unmatched. The CDR3 contains 16 residues. CDR3 loop: CASSLASGGPTYEQYF. CDR3 DNA sequence: TGTGCCAGCAGCTTAGCTAGCGGGGGGCCCACCTACGAGCAGTACTTC.

The chain employs TRBV5-1 and TRBJ2-7, with 11 bases fitting TRBD1. Trimming took 4 bases from V and 0 from J; bases not matched to a gene: 9. The CDR3 has 17 amino acids. Germline V gene lookup returns CDR1 SGHRS and CDR2 YFSETQ. The CDR3 sequence: CASSARSGTGGSYEQYF. Here the CDR3 DNA reads TGCGCCAGCAGCGCCCGGTCGGGGACAGGGGGCTCCTACGAGCAGTACTTC.

This chain connects TRBV29-1 to TRBJ1-2; 11 nucleotides match TRBD1. Trimming removed 5 bases from V and 5 bases from J; junction bases left unmatched: 10. This CDR3 region has 15 residues. Germline V gene sequence: CDR1 SQVTM, CDR2 ANQGSEA. The CDR3 is CSVTKPGQGGYGYTF. The CDR3 coding sequence is TGCAGCGTTACGAAACCGGGACAGGGGGGATATGGCTACACCTTC.

The chain is built from TRBV27 and TRBJ2-1, with 10 positions matching TRBD2. The junction had 11 bases not matched to a gene; V was cut back by 4 bases and J by 2 bases. The CDR3 has 18 residues. CDR1 MNHEY and CDR2 SMNVEV come from the germline V gene (reference sequence). The CDR3, as DNA: TGTGCCAGCAGTTGGGCTAGCGGGGGTGGGAGCGCCTACAATGAGCAGTTCTTC. This sequence encodes CASSWASGGGSAYNEQFF.

This rearrangement joins TRBV30 to TRBJ1-5, with D perhaps TRBD1 (6 bases). The V and J ends lost 2 bases and 2 bases respectively, with 7 bases between them. CDR1 and CDR2 from the germline V gene are GTSNPN and SVGIG (reference sequence). This CDR3 region has 13 residues. The CDR3: CAWSSGGNQPQHF. In DNA form, the CDR3 reads TGTGCCTGGAGTTCAGGGGGCAATCAGCCCCAGCATTTT.

The chain has TRBV29-1 and TRBJ1-1; 8 bases map to TRBD1. V lost 7 bases and J lost 5; bases outside the gene matches: 6. Germline V gene data show CDR1 as SQVTM and CDR2 as ANQGSEA. CDR3 size: 12 residues. CDR3 coding DNA: TGCAGCGCGGGACAGGCAAGGACTGAAGCTTTCTTT. Protein product: CSAGQARTEAFF.

CDR3 coding DNA: TGTGCCATCAGTGTCCTTGATGGCTACACCTTC. It is translated as CAISVLDGYTF. The chain uses TRBV10-3 and TRBJ1-2, with D unclear. V lost 4 bases to trimming and J lost 6 bases, with 6 bases between them. The CDR3 spans 11 residues. Looked up from germline, CDR1 is ENHRY and CDR2 is SYGVKD.

The CDR3: CASSPWTGLNEKLFF. CDR3 DNA: TGCGCCAGCAGCCCCTGGACGGGATTAAATGAAAAACTGTTTTTT. The chain joins TRBV4-1 to TRBJ1-4, with D unclear. Trimming removed 4 bases from V and 5 bases from J, with 14 bases in between. Germline CDR1 reads MGHRA; CDR2 reads YSYEKL. The CDR3 contains 15 residues.

The chain uses TRBV4-1 and TRBJ1-5; D is unclear. V lost 0 bases, J lost 0 bases, and 6 bases lay in between. Germline-derived CDR1 and CDR2 are MGHRA and YSYEKL. The CDR3 is 15 residues long. The CDR3 region is CASSQEYTSNQPQHF. CDR3 DNA sequence: TGCGCCAGCAGCCAAGAGTACACTAGCAATCAGCCCCAGCATTTT.

This chain joins TRBV6-5 and TRBJ1-1; 8 bases map to TRBD1. CDR3 length: 14 amino acids. After removal of 3 bases from V and 6 bases from J, the junction contained 6 bases not matched to a gene. Germline V lookup: CDR1 MNHEY, CDR2 SVGAGI. The CDR3 here is CASSYQGARSEAFF. CDR3 coding DNA: TGTGCCAGCAGTTATCAGGGGGCAAGGTCTGAAGCTTTCTTT.

In this sample, this clone turned up once. The rearrangement joins TRBV27 to TRBJ1-6; D may be TRBD1 (6 bases). The CDR3 covers 15 residues. Trimming cost V 5 bases and J 7 bases, with 15 bases left between them. Looked up from germline, CDR1 is MNHEY and CDR2 is SMNVEV (reference sequence). CDR3 amino acids: CASSRSGDYNSPLHF. CDR3 nucleotide sequence: TGTGCCAGCAGTAGGTCAGGGGACTACAATTCACCCCTCCACTTT.

For the CDR3, the DNA is TGCAGCGTCGGGGGGCAGTTCCAAGAGACCCAGTACTTC. This sequence encodes CSVGGQFQETQYF. The chain employs TRBV29-1 and TRBJ2-5, with D possibly being TRBD2 (7 bases). Trimming left V 6 bases short and J 1 base short, with 12 bases between. CDR1 and CDR2 from the germline V gene are SQVTM and ANQGSEA. CDR3 length: 13 residues.

The chain is built from TRBV5-1 and TRBJ2-6; D remains ambiguous. The CDR3 length is 15 residues. The germline V and J ends were trimmed by 1 base and 0 bases, with 5 bases remaining between them. The germline CDR1 and CDR2 sequences are SGHRS and YFSETQ. CDR3 coding DNA: TGCGCCAGCAGCTTGTCCAGCTCTGGGGCCAACGTCCTGACTTTC. It is translated as CASSLSSSGANVLTF.

The gene calls are TRBV7-9 and TRBJ1-4; no definite D call. Trimming removed 5 bases from V and 8 bases from J, with 15 bases in between. Germline V gene data show CDR1 as SEHNR and CDR2 as FQNEAQ (reference sequence). The CDR3 spans 14 residues. The CDR3 reads CASSPAGNYEKLFF. The CDR3 DNA follows: TGTGCCAGCAGCCCTGCGGGGAATTACGAAAAACTGTTTTTT. Variable domain in full (rest from reference TRBV7-9 and TRBJ1-4): DTGVSQNPRHKITKRGQNVTFRCDPISEHNRLYWYRQTLGQGPEFLTYFQNEAQLEKSRLLSDRFSAERPKGSFSTLEIQRTEQGDSAMYLCASSPAGNYEKLFFGSGTQLSVL.

This clone was counted once. Germline is not matched at one junction end, which may reflect a read error. This chain joins TRBV6-5 and TRBJ2-4, with a possible D match to TRBD1 (6 bases). Germline-derived CDR1 and CDR2 are MNHEY and SVGAGI. CDR3 length: 15 amino acids. CDR3 residues: CASSYSTGTKNSQYF. The CDR3 DNA is TGTGCCAGCAGTTACAGCACAGGGACCAAAAACAGTCAGTACTTC.

This clone has only one observation. The CDR3 loop reads CASSQDSNQPQHF. The CDR3 region has the DNA TGTGCCAGCAGCCAGGATAGCAATCAGCCCCAGCATTTT. The rearrangement joins TRBV6-5 to TRBJ1-5; D remains ambiguous. CDR1 and CDR2 (germline): MNHEY, SVGAGI. The V end was cut by 6 bases, the J end by 0 bases, with 6 bases between. The CDR3 loop spans 13 amino acids.